This T cell receptor (beta chain) was sequenced for a study of OX40 agonist ivuxolimab in advanced cancers. Germline V gives CDR1 SGHDT, CDR2 YYEEEE. This CDR3 is 16 amino acids long. The V end was cut by 6 bases, the J end by 2 bases, with 18 bases between. The method was immunoSEQ multiplex PCR; TCRdb's version includes in-frame clones alone and lacks a portion of them. The sample shows some 86,000 clones, approximately 94% of them seen only once. The chain couples TRBV5-6 to TRBJ2-1; D is unclear. This sequence was found in an adult with an advanced solid tumor such as melanoma, head and neck, liver or kidney cancer. Sequenced material: CD4+ or CD8+ T cells sorted from blood, taken in a trial of the OX40 agonist ivuxolimab. Here the CDR3 reads CASMELRGSTYNEQFF. The CDR3, as DNA: TGTGCCAGCATGGAATTGCGAGGAAGCACCTACAATGAGCAGTTCTTC.